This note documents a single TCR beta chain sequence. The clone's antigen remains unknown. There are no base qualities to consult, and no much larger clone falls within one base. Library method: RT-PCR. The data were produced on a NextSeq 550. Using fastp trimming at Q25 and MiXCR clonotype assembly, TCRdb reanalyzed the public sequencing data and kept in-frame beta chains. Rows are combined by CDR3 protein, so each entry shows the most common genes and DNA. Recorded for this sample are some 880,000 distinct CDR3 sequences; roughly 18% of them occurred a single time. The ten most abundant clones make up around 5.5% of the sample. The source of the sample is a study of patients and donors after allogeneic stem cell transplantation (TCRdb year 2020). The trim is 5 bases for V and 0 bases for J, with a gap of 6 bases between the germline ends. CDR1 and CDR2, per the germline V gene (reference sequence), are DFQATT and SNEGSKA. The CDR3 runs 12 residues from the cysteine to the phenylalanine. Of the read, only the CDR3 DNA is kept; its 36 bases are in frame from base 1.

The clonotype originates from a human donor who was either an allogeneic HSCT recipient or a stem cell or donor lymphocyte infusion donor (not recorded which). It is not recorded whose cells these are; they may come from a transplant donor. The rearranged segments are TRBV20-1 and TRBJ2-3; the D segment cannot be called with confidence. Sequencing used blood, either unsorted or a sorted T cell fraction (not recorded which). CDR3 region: CSAPPSTDTQYF. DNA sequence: TGCAGTGCTCCTCCTAGCACAGATACGCAGTATTTT.